These 24 T cell receptor beta chains were all obtained from the same sample, sequenced in a study of a mutant IDH1 vaccine in newly diagnosed glioma. Generated by immunoSEQ multiplex PCR, the TCRdb table keeps only in-frame clones and is missing some. The sample carries 20,000 to 30,000 clones, 65% to 80% recorded once. Antigens of these TCRs are unknown. Regarding time point: week 11, during vaccination. Vaccine doses each comprised 300 ug of mutant IDH1 20-mer peptide, with topical imiquimod. The source material was PBMCs, sampled from a glioma patient whose treatment included an IDH1 peptide vaccine. All receptors come from a man aged 40-49 years with glioma.

This clone showed up just once. CDR3 DNA: TGTGCCAGCAGCCACGGGACTAGCGGGAACAATGAGCAGTTCTTC. Its translation: CASSHGTSGNNEQFF. This sequence joins TRBV5-4 and TRBJ2-1; 13 bases match TRBD2. V lost 4 bases, J lost 5 bases, and 3 bases stayed unmatched. Germline lookup yields CDR1 SGHNT and CDR2 YYREEE (reference sequence). This CDR3 spans 15 amino acids.

This clone was observed a few times. This rearrangement joins TRBV5-6 to TRBJ2-5, with D perhaps given as TRBD1 or TRBD2 (5 bases each). Germline loops: CDR1 SGHDT, CDR2 YYEEEE. V was trimmed by 2 bases and J by 2 bases, leaving 10 bases between them. The CDR3 runs 14 residues. For the CDR3, the DNA is TGTGCCAGCAGCTTCCAGGGACGTCAAGAGACCCAGTACTTC. It encodes CASSFQGRQETQYF.

This clone turned up a few times. This sequence joins TRBV6-6 and TRBJ1-1; D is undetermined. Germline CDR1 is MNHNY and CDR2 is SVGAGI (reference sequence). The CDR3 runs to 16 residues. The V end lost 7 bases, the J end lost 1 base, and 19 bases lay between the germline ends. CDR3: CASTPSPASSNTEAFF. The CDR3 nucleotides read TGTGCCAGCACCCCGTCCCCCGCAAGTTCGAACACTGAAGCTTTCTTT.

The chain links TRBV5-8 to TRBJ2-2; D is undetermined. The CDR3 sequence is 14 residues long. Germline V gives CDR1 SGHTS, CDR2 YDEGEE. Trimming removed 1 base from V and 3 bases from J, with 7 bases in between. The CDR3 loop reads CASSLFIYTGELFF. CDR3 nucleotide sequence: TGTGCCAGCAGCTTGTTCATCTACACCGGGGAGCTGTTTTTT.

This clone appeared once. The chain recombines TRBV30 with TRBJ1-2; D may be TRBD1 (6 bases). The germline CDR1 and CDR2 sequences are GTSNPN and SVGIG (reference sequence). Trimming cost V 1 base and J 4 bases, with 7 bases left between them. This CDR3 contains 12 residues. The CDR3 reads CAWSDRVYGYTF. Here the CDR3 DNA reads TGTGCCTGGAGTGACAGGGTCTATGGCTACACCTTC.

The rearrangement uses TRBV11-2 and TRBJ2-5; D is unresolved. Between the trimmed V and J ends, which lost 5 bases and 4 bases, there was a span of 5 bases. This CDR3 is built from 11 residues. Germline assignment: CDR1 SGHAT and CDR2 FQNNGV. The CDR3 sequence: CASSPLETQYF. The DNA for the CDR3 is TGTGCCAGCAGCCCCCTAGAGACCCAGTACTTC.

The chain combines TRBV19 with TRBJ2-2; D possibly corresponds to TRBD1 (6 bases). V was trimmed by 1 base and J by 2 bases, leaving 14 bases between them. The germline CDR1 and CDR2 sequences are LNHDA and SQIVND (reference sequence). The CDR3 has 17 residues. The CDR3 loop is CASSIGSGAVNTGELFF. DNA for the CDR3: TGTGCCAGTAGTATAGGTTCAGGGGCAGTAAACACCGGGGAGCTGTTTTTT.

The chain combines TRBV7-2 with TRBJ2-1; possible D gene TRBD2, 6 bases. V lost 5 bases, J lost 5 bases, and 10 bases lay in between. The CDR3 has 13 amino acids. CDR1 and CDR2 (germline): SGHTA, FQGNSA. CDR3 residues: CASSLDYNNEQFF. For the CDR3, the DNA is TGTGCCAGCAGCCTGGACTACAACAATGAGCAGTTCTTC.

V usage is TRBV7-9 and J usage is TRBJ2-1, with D possibly being TRBD1 (5 bases). Germline V lookup: CDR1 SEHNR, CDR2 FQNEAQ (reference sequence). There are 16 residues in the CDR3. Trimming removed 1 base at V and 8 bases at J, with 18 bases between. CDR3 in amino acids: CASSLEGRATVDEQFF. For the CDR3, the DNA is TGTGCCAGCAGCTTAGAGGGCAGGGCTACTGTGGATGAGCAGTTCTTC. The full variable domain, with the rest looked up from reference TRBV7-9 and TRBJ2-1, is DTGVSQNPRHKITKRGQNVTFRCDPISEHNRLYWYRQTLGQGPEFLTYFQNEAQLEKSRLLSDRFSAERPKGSFSTLEIQRTEQGDSAMYLCASSLEGRATVDEQFFGPGTRLTVL.

This clone was counted once. The chain uses TRBV30 and TRBJ2-1; D possibly corresponds to TRBD1 (6 bases). V lost 1 base and J 6 bases, leaving 7 bases between the germline ends. Looked up from germline, CDR1 is GTSNPN and CDR2 is SVGIG (reference sequence). The length of the CDR3 is 12 residues. CDR3 region: CAWSDRANEQFF. CDR3 DNA: TGTGCCTGGAGTGACAGGGCCAATGAGCAGTTCTTC.

The gene calls are TRBV6-1 and TRBJ2-7; D not certain. CDR1 is MNHNS and CDR2 is SASEGT in the germline V gene. The germline V and J ends were trimmed by 3 bases and 0 bases, with 3 bases remaining between them. The CDR3 covers 12 residues. CDR3 nucleotide sequence: TGTGCCAGCAGTGACTTCTCCTACGAGCAGTACGTC. This sequence encodes CASSDFSYEQYV.

The rearrangement uses TRBV7-2 and TRBJ2-1; D possibly corresponds to TRBD1 (6 bases). Trimming pared 1 base from V and 2 bases from J, leaving 12 bases between. In germline, CDR1 is SGHTA, CDR2 FQGNSA. The CDR3 loop spans 16 amino acids. The CDR3 coding sequence is TGTGCCAGCAGCTTAGGCCCCAGGGGCGCCTACAATGAGCAGTTCTTC. Translating gives CASSLGPRGAYNEQFF.

The chain joins TRBV11-2 to TRBJ1-3; no clear D gene. V was trimmed by 0 bases and J by 0 bases, leaving 12 bases between them. CDR3 length: 17 residues. The germline CDR1 and CDR2 sequences are SGHAT and FQNNGV. CDR3 protein: CASSLDLWQASGNTIYF. In DNA, the CDR3 is TGTGCCAGCAGCTTAGATCTTTGGCAAGCCTCTGGAAACACCATATATTTT. Based on the CDR3 plus reference TRBV11-2 and TRBJ1-3, the full variable domain is EAGVAQSPRYKIIEKRQSVAFWCNPISGHATLYWYQQILGQGPKLLIQFQNNGVVDDSQLPKDRFSAERLKGVDSTLKIQPAKLEDSAVYLCASSLDLWQASGNTIYFGEGSWLTVV.

V usage is TRBV11-1 and J usage is TRBJ2-5; no clear D gene. Trimming took 6 bases from V and 5 from J, leaving 19 bases between them. The CDR3 runs 15 residues. Germline assignment: CDR1 SGHAT and CDR2 FQDESV (reference sequence). The CDR3 DNA is TGTGCCAGCAGTCAATCCCCGAGCGCAGGCGAGACCCAGTACTTC. It specifies CASSQSPSAGETQYF.

The CDR3 protein is CASSFSLAYNEQFF. The CDR3 DNA is TGTGCCAGCAGCTTCTCCTTAGCCTACAATGAGCAGTTCTTC. The chain has TRBV5-8 and TRBJ2-1; D is uncertain. Germline CDR1 reads SGHTS; CDR2 reads YDEGEE. With 2 bases removed from V and 2 bases from J, the gap between germline ends came to 8 bases. The CDR3 runs 14 residues.

This clone was observed a handful of times. This chain uses TRBV7-2 with TRBJ1-2; 9 bases match TRBD1. The J segment lost 6 bases and the V segment lost 5 bases, leaving 10 bases of the junction unmatched. Germline values: CDR1 SGHTA, CDR2 FQGNSA. The CDR3 runs to 15 residues. The CDR3 DNA follows: TGTGCCAGCAGCCCCGGGACAGGGAGTCTGGATGGCTACACCTTC. Translation: CASSPGTGSLDGYTF.

The sample holds a few counts of this clone. This chain uses TRBV7-2 with TRBJ2-5; TRBD1 or TRBD2 may be the D gene (5 bases each). Germline CDR1 is SGHTA and CDR2 is FQGNSA. This CDR3 comprises 18 residues. The germline V and J ends were trimmed by 3 bases and 5 bases, with 25 bases remaining between them. DNA for the CDR3: TGTGCCAGCAGCTTTTTCCCCCGGGACGTGGGAAGCCGGGAGACCCAGTACTTC. Translating it yields CASSFFPRDVGSRETQYF. The variable domain in full, completed from reference TRBV7-2 and TRBJ2-5, reads GAGVSQSPSNKVTEKGKDVELRCDPISGHTALYWYRQSLGQGLEFLIYFQGNSAPDKSGLPSDRFSAERTGGSVSTLTIQRTQQEDSAVYLCASSFFPRDVGSRETQYFGPGTRLLVL.

V usage is TRBV7-2 and J usage is TRBJ2-1, with a tentative D call TRBD2 (7 bases). Trimming pared 0 bases from V and 6 bases from J, leaving 12 bases between. Per the germline V gene, CDR1 is SGHTA and CDR2 is FQGNSA. The CDR3 length is 15 residues. The CDR3 sequence is CASSLAYRGANEQFF. Written as DNA, the CDR3 is TGTGCCAGCAGCTTAGCTTATCGGGGGGCCAATGAGCAGTTCTTC. The whole variable domain, filled in from reference TRBV7-2 and TRBJ2-1, reads GAGVSQSPSNKVTEKGKDVELRCDPISGHTALYWYRQSLGQGLEFLIYFQGNSAPDKSGLPSDRFSAERTGGSVSTLTIQRTQQEDSAVYLCASSLAYRGANEQFFGPGTRLTVL.

This rearrangement joins TRBV5-1 to TRBJ2-1, with D tentatively TRBD1 (8 bases). V gave up 5 bases and J gave up 7 bases, with 16 bases separating them. Germline CDR1 and CDR2: SGHRS and YFSETQ. The CDR3 runs 14 residues. DNA of the CDR3: TGCGCCAGCAGACCACAGGGGGGGACGAATGAGCAGTTCTTC. Translated: CASRPQGGTNEQFF.

This clone was counted only a few times. The chain employs TRBV6-4 and TRBJ2-6; possible D gene TRBD1, 5 bases. The length of the CDR3 is 15 residues. The germline CDR1 and CDR2 sequences are MRHNA and SNTAGT. The V and J ends lost 3 bases and 0 bases respectively, with 6 bases between them. The CDR3 DNA sequence: TGTGCCAGCAGTGAAGACAGCTCTGGGGCCAACGTCCTGACTTTC. As protein: CASSEDSSGANVLTF.

This rearrangement joins TRBV19 to TRBJ1-2; 8 bases are shared with TRBD1. The V gene end was trimmed by 2 bases and the J gene end by 6 bases; junction bases not matched to a gene: 5. This CDR3 is 14 amino acids long. Germline loops: CDR1 LNHDA, CDR2 SQIVND (reference sequence). The CDR3 sequence is CASSILDRGNGYTF. CDR3 in DNA: TGTGCCAGTAGTATACTAGACAGGGGAAATGGCTACACCTTC.

The chain uses TRBV11-3 and TRBJ1-2; tentative D call: TRBD1 (5 bases). Trimming removed 0 bases at V and 6 bases at J, with 11 bases between. Germline V gives CDR1 SGHNT, CDR2 YENEEA. This CDR3 is 14 amino acids long. CDR3 sequence (DNA): TGTGCCAGCAGCTTAGATTGGAGAGGGGATGGCTACACCTTC. Translation: CASSLDWRGDGYTF.

The V call is TRBV5-6, the J call TRBJ2-3, with 8 bases matching TRBD1. The germline gives CDR1 SGHDT, CDR2 YYEEEE. Unmatched junction bases numbered 9, after V lost 5 bases and J lost 1 base. This CDR3 comprises 16 residues. The CDR3: CASSGDRGLRTDTQYF. DNA of the CDR3: TGTGCCAGCAGTGGCGACAGGGGCCTTCGCACAGATACGCAGTATTTT.

The V gene is TRBV19, the J gene TRBJ1-1, with D perhaps matching TRBD1 (5 bases). Trimming cost V 3 bases and J 3 bases, with 8 bases left between them. Germline CDR1 is LNHDA and CDR2 is SQIVND (reference sequence). The CDR3 has 13 amino acids. The CDR3 is CASSIGGDTEAFF. In nucleotides, the CDR3 is TGTGCCAGTAGTATTGGGGGGGACACTGAAGCTTTCTTT.